One T cell receptor beta chain is described in this entry. These data are taken from a study of CD8 T cells in Susac syndrome. The CDR3 runs to 13 residues. Between the trimmed V and J ends, which lost 1 base and 2 bases, there was a span of 6 bases. From germline, CDR1 is SGHNT and CDR2 YYREEE (reference sequence). Blood CD8+ and CD4+ T cells underwent high-throughput TCR beta sequencing. The CD8+ and CD4+ T cells were negatively isolated, with the TEMRA cells enriched by FACS. An amount of RNA that ranged from roughly 0.5 to 1 ug was reverse transcribed with random hexamers. Amplification of the TCR beta CDR3 was carried out by immunoSEQ multiplex PCR, which spanned a total of 54 Vbeta and 13 Jbeta segments. Each CDR3 protein is one row after TCRdb ran MiXCR on the immunoSEQ multiplex PCR reads. The sample has about 250,000 distinct CDR3 sequences; about 93% are singletons.

This clonotype was obtained from a human donor with multiple sclerosis. The sequencing sample was made of CD4+ T cells from PBMCs. V and J are TRBV5-4 and TRBJ2-5; no reliable D call. The CDR3 loop reads CASSLNVQETQYF. The DNA for the CDR3 is TGTGCCAGCAGCTTGAACGTTCAAGAGACCCAGTACTTC.